The 7 T cell receptor beta chains listed next were all sequenced from one sample in a study of cytomegalovirus exposure and HLA in healthy donors. PCR amplification relied on 60 Vbeta primers (plus 13 Jbeta primers). Profiled with immunoSEQ multiplex PCR; TCRdb holds only in-frame clones, not every one. The repertoire consists of roughly 100,000 clones, with 74% occurring once and the leading ten covering 2.6%. The sequenced sample consisted of PBMCs. These TCRs come from a man aged 50-59 years in good health and CMV-seropositive.

The V and J genes are TRBV4-1 and TRBJ2-5, with D possibly being TRBD2 (6 bases). Germline CDR1 MGHRA, CDR2 YSYEKL. This CDR3 has 13 amino acids. With 4 bases removed from V and 5 bases from J, the gap between germline ends came to 11 bases. CDR3 residues: CASSLPGDETQYF. The CDR3 nucleotides read TGCGCCAGCAGCCTTCCGGGGGACGAGACCCAGTACTTC.

The chain is built from TRBV6-1 and TRBJ2-3; 7 bases line up with TRBD1. The J segment lost 1 base and the V segment lost 4 bases, leaving 2 bases of the junction unmatched. The CDR3 is made up of 14 amino acids. Germline V gene lookup returns CDR1 MNHNS and CDR2 SASEGT. The CDR3 is CASSAGQGTDTQYF. The CDR3 bases are TGTGCCAGCAGTGCTGGACAGGGCACAGATACGCAGTATTTT.

This clone appeared a few times. This rearrangement joins TRBV7-8 to TRBJ2-5; D not certain. V lost 5 bases, J lost 2 bases, and 6 bases lay in between. The germline gives CDR1 SGHVS, CDR2 FQNEAQ. The CDR3 covers 12 residues. The CDR3 spells CASSPYQETQYF. CDR3 bases: TGTGCCAGCAGCCCGTATCAAGAGACCCAGTACTTC.

J is TRBJ1-1 and V is TRBV2; D is unclear. V was shortened by 7 bases and J by 0 bases, with 15 bases between the two germline ends. Germline assignment: CDR1 SNHLY and CDR2 FYNNEI. This CDR3 has 15 amino acids. CDR3 nucleotide sequence: TGTGCCAGCACCCAAGGGAGGTATATGAACACTGAAGCTTTCTTT. It codes for CASTQGRYMNTEAFF.

Worth noting for this clone: At one of its ends the junction is not consistent with the germline gene, which may arise from a read error. Different DNA sequences within this sample yield the same CDR3. The J gene is TRBJ2-5, the V gene TRBV25-1, with D perhaps TRBD2 (6 bases). The CDR3 loop spans 16 amino acids. CDR1 and CDR2 (germline): MGHDK, SYGVNS. The CDR3 loop is CASSEWGGADQETQYF. In DNA, the CDR3 is TGTGCCAGCAGTGAATGGGGCGGGGCCGACCAGGAGACCCAGTACTTC.

This clone appeared a few times. The V gene is TRBV6-1, the J gene TRBJ1-2; TRBD1 agrees at 9 bases. V was pared by 6 bases and J by 10 bases, with 9 bases of the junction left unmatched. CDR1 is MNHNS, CDR2 SASEGT, per germline. The CDR3 is 13 residues long. CDR3 sequence (DNA): TGTGCCAGCAGGATACAGGGGGCGGGGGTCTACACCTTC. Translation: CASRIQGAGVYTF.

This clone was counted only a few times. V usage is TRBV5-4 and J usage is TRBJ2-5, with D maybe TRBD1 (8 bases). CDR3 length equals 16 residues. V gave up 1 base and J gave up 5 bases, with 18 bases separating them. The germline CDR1 and CDR2 sequences are SGHNT and YYREEE (reference sequence). This CDR3 reads CASSLRMTGEGETQYF. In DNA form, the CDR3 reads TGTGCCAGCAGCTTGCGGATGACAGGGGAGGGGGAGACCCAGTACTTC. The variable domain in full, completed from reference TRBV5-4 and TRBJ2-5, reads ETGVTQSPTHLIKTRGQQVTLRCSSQSGHNTVSWYQQALGQGPQFIFQYYREEENGRGNFPPRFSGLQFPNYSSELNVNALELDDSALYLCASSLRMTGEGETQYFGPGTRLLVL.